This passage covers 27 T cell receptor beta chains from one sample sequenced in a study of T cell responses to AZD1222 COVID-19 vaccine. Data came from immunoSEQ multiplex PCR; TCRdb stores just in-frame clones and leaves some out. The data show some 66,000 clones, about 90% seen once. Sequences were derived from peripheral blood, sampled on day 0 of AZD1222 vaccination. These receptors all stem from an adult in good health.

The genes are TRBV10-1 and TRBJ1-1; D perhaps matches TRBD1 (6 bases). V gave up 4 bases and J gave up 7 bases, with 13 bases separating them. The CDR3 has 13 residues. Germline values: CDR1 WNHNN, CDR2 SYGVQD (reference sequence). As DNA, the CDR3 is TGCGCCAGCAGTGCGTCCCCGGACAGTGAAGCTTTCTTT. This encodes CASSASPDSEAFF.

The chain employs TRBV5-3 and TRBJ2-1, with 10 bases identical to TRBD2. TRBV5-3 carries the ORF label, with uncertain function. The CDR3 sequence is 17 residues long. The V gene end was trimmed by 2 bases and the J gene end by 5 bases; junction bases not matched to a gene: 10. In DNA, the CDR3 is TGTGCCAGAAGCTTCGTACTAGCGGGAAATAAAGACAATGAGCAGTTCTTC. It encodes CARSFVLAGNKDNEQFF.

V usage is TRBV9 and J usage is TRBJ1-2, with D perhaps matching TRBD1 (5 bases). Germline lookup yields CDR1 SGDLS and CDR2 YYNGEE. Trimming removed 2 bases at V and 4 bases at J, with 12 bases between. The CDR3 length is 14 residues. CDR3 DNA sequence: TGTGCCAGCAGCGTTTGGCCGGGGGTCTATGGCTACACCTTC. It yields the protein CASSVWPGVYGYTF. Supplemented by reference TRBV9 and TRBJ1-2, the full variable domain reads DSGVTQTPKHLITATGQRVTLRCSPRSGDLSVYWYQQSLDQGLQFLIQYYNGEERAKGNILERFSAQQFPDLHSELNLSSLELGDSALYFCASSVWPGVYGYTFGSGTRLTVV.

The gene calls are TRBV6-5 and TRBJ1-5; a weak D match, TRBD1 (6 bases). Germline V gene data show CDR1 as MNHEY and CDR2 as SVGAGI. This CDR3 is built from 14 residues. The V gene lost 6 bases and the J gene lost 2 bases, with 11 bases spanning the gap. This CDR3 reads CASRPTGRNQPQHF. As DNA, the CDR3 is TGTGCCAGCAGACCAACAGGGCGCAATCAGCCCCAGCATTTT.

The gene calls are TRBV19 and TRBJ1-2; a weak D match, TRBD1 (6 bases). CDR1 and CDR2 from the germline V gene are LNHDA and SQIVND (reference sequence). The CDR3 loop spans 15 amino acids. Deletions cut 3 bases from V and 2 bases from J, with 13 bases between. CDR3 bases: TGTGCCAGTAGTATTTTTAAGGGGGGGAACTATGGCTACACCTTC. Translating gives CASSIFKGGNYGYTF.

The rearrangement uses TRBV7-2 and TRBJ1-2; D is possibly TRBD1 (5 bases). CDR3 size: 14 residues. Trimming stripped 5 bases from V and 0 bases from J, with 10 bases between. The germline V gene has CDR1 SGHTA and CDR2 FQGNSA. In DNA form, the CDR3 reads TGTGCCAGCAGCAGGGACCCGGCTAACTATGGCTACACCTTC. It yields the protein CASSRDPANYGYTF. The full variable domain, its missing parts supplied by reference TRBV7-2 and TRBJ1-2, is GAGVSQSPSNKVTEKGKDVELRCDPISGHTALYWYRQSLGQGLEFLIYFQGNSAPDKSGLPSDRFSAERTGGSVSTLTIQRTQQEDSAVYLCASSRDPANYGYTFGSGTRLTVV.

The CDR3 reads CASNPGPNTEAFF. DNA for the CDR3: TGCGCCAGCAATCCGGGACCGAACACTGAAGCTTTCTTT. The V gene is TRBV10-1, the J gene TRBJ1-1; a possible D gene is TRBD1 (5 bases). The CDR3 extends over 13 amino acids. Germline-derived CDR1 and CDR2 are WNHNN and SYGVQD (reference sequence). Trimming shortened V by 7 bases and J by 1 base, and 10 bases separated the two germline ends.

The V gene is TRBV4-2, the J gene TRBJ1-1; a weak D match, TRBD1 (6 bases). Between the trimmed V and J ends, which lost 0 bases and 5 bases, there was a span of 13 bases. This CDR3 contains 15 residues. Per the germline V gene, CDR1 is LGHNA and CDR2 is YNFKEQ. The CDR3 spells CASSQEDSFKTEAFF. The CDR3 DNA is TGTGCCAGCAGCCAAGAGGACAGTTTTAAAACTGAAGCTTTCTTT.

The rearrangement uses TRBV7-9 and TRBJ1-1; D gene unclear. The CDR3 extends over 11 amino acids. The V and J ends lost 1 base and 8 bases respectively, with 5 bases between them. Germline V gene data show CDR1 as SEHNR and CDR2 as FQNEAQ (reference sequence). CDR3 protein: CASSLVEEAFF. The DNA for the CDR3 is TGTGCCAGCAGCTTAGTTGAGGAAGCTTTCTTT.

The chain joins TRBV7-2 to TRBJ1-1, with 7 nucleotides matching TRBD1. The CDR3 runs 14 residues. The V segment lost 5 bases and the J segment 5 bases; nucleotides outside the gene matches: 8. Germline loops: CDR1 SGHTA, CDR2 FQGNSA. The CDR3: CASSPGTVLTEAFF. The CDR3 DNA follows: TGTGCCAGCAGCCCTGGGACAGTCTTAACTGAAGCTTTCTTT.

Only a few counts were recorded for this clone. This chain uses TRBV29-1 with TRBJ1-4; D is undetermined. V shed 3 bases and J shed 0 bases, with 8 bases lying between them. The CDR3 length is 14 residues. Germline V gene lookup returns CDR1 SQVTM and CDR2 ANQGSEA. The CDR3 DNA is TGCAGCGTTGACGGGATCCCAACTAATGAAAAACTGTTTTTT. As protein: CSVDGIPTNEKLFF.

The V gene is TRBV6-6, the J gene TRBJ1-1, with D perhaps matching TRBD1 (6 bases). This CDR3 is built from 16 residues. V was shortened by 2 bases and J by 3 bases, with 16 bases between the two germline ends. Looked up from germline, CDR1 is MNHNY and CDR2 is SVGAGI (reference sequence). As DNA, the CDR3 is TGTGCCAGCAGTTACCCCCCGGGGGCCGGGGACACTGAAGCTTTCTTT. It is translated as CASSYPPGAGDTEAFF.

This chain links TRBV6-1 with TRBJ2-7, with D perhaps TRBD1 (6 bases). V was cut by 3 bases and J by 1 base, with 13 bases left in between. CDR1 and CDR2 from the germline V gene are MNHNS and SASEGT. CDR3 size: 15 residues. The CDR3 sequence: CASSEGQFQSYEQYF. As DNA, the CDR3 is TGTGCCAGCAGTGAGGGACAATTTCAGTCCTACGAGCAGTACTTC.

The J gene is TRBJ2-3, the V gene TRBV9; 9 bases fit TRBD2. The germline V gene encodes CDR1 SGDLS and CDR2 YYNGEE. The CDR3 is made up of 14 amino acids. V shed 7 bases and J 1 base; nucleotides not matched to a gene: 4. Here the CDR3 reads CASGRTSGTDTQYF. CDR3 nucleotides: TGTGCCAGCGGCAGGACTAGCGGCACAGATACGCAGTATTTT.

The rearrangement joins TRBV7-3 to TRBJ2-7, with D unclear. The V and J ends lost 3 bases and 6 bases respectively, with 12 bases between them. This CDR3 comprises 13 residues. Germline V gene data show CDR1 as SGHTA and CDR2 as FQGTGA. The CDR3 here is CASSFNTDSEQYF. For the CDR3, the DNA is TGTGCCAGCAGCTTCAATACGGATTCCGAGCAGTACTTC. The entire variable domain, with the rest obtained from reference TRBV7-3 and TRBJ2-7, is as follows: GAGVSQTPSNKVTEKGKYVELRCDPISGHTALYWYRQSLGQGPEFLIYFQGTGAADDSGLPNDRFFAVRPEGSVSTLKIQRTERGDSAVYLCASSFNTDSEQYFGPGTRLTVT.

The chain uses TRBV12-3 or TRBV12-4 and TRBJ2-2; a possible D gene is TRBD2 (5 bases). The CDR3 consists of 13 residues. The V and J ends lost 4 bases and 11 bases respectively, with 14 bases between them. The CDR3 DNA sequence: TGTGCCAGCAGTTCTCGGGGTAGCCACGAGCTGTTTTTT. Translation gives CASSSRGSHELFF.

The chain links TRBV30 to TRBJ2-4; the D is unclear. Deletions cut 7 bases from V and 4 bases from J, with 14 bases between. The CDR3 runs 13 residues. Germline V lookup: CDR1 GTSNPN, CDR2 SVGIG (reference sequence). CDR3 region: CAFSAGSKNIQYF. CDR3 nucleotides: TGTGCCTTCTCTGCCGGGTCAAAAAACATTCAGTACTTC. The full variable domain, completed using reference TRBV30 and TRBJ2-4, is SQTIHQWPATLVQPVGSPLSLECTVEGTSNPNLYWYRQAAGRGLQLLFYSVGIGQISSEVPQNLSASRPQDRQFILSSKKLLLSDSGFYLCAFSAGSKNIQYFGAGTRLSVL.

This clone was detected only a few times. The J gene is TRBJ1-4, the V gene TRBV4-1; tentatively, D is TRBD1 (5 bases). The germline CDR1 and CDR2 sequences are MGHRA and YSYEKL. The CDR3 length is 18 residues. Between the trimmed V and J ends, which lost 2 bases and 8 bases, there was a span of 24 bases. CDR3 amino acids: CASSQPSLKVLGEEKLFF. The DNA for the CDR3 is TGCGCCAGCAGCCAACCCAGCCTTAAGGTTTTGGGGGAAGAAAAACTGTTTTTT.

This rearrangement joins TRBV6-5 to TRBJ2-2; 9 positions match TRBD1. Germline assignment: CDR1 MNHEY and CDR2 SVGAGI. The CDR3 is 15 residues long. J was trimmed by 4 bases and V by 8 bases; bases with no gene match: 8. The CDR3 DNA sequence: TGTGCCAGCCAGAGGGACAGGGTCGGCACCGGGGAGCTGTTTTTT. Amino acid sequence: CASQRDRVGTGELFF.

The chain couples TRBV27 to TRBJ2-5; D call uncertain. The CDR3 is made up of 13 amino acids. Germline CDR1 and CDR2: MNHEY and SMNVEV (reference sequence). V lost 6 bases, J lost 5 bases, and 13 bases lay in between. CDR3 residues: CASSRKERETQYF. The CDR3 DNA is TGTGCCAGCAGCCGAAAGGAGAGGGAGACCCAGTACTTC.

The J gene is TRBJ2-5, the V gene TRBV5-8; D uncertain. CDR1 and CDR2 (germline): SGHTS, YDEGEE. The CDR3 has 15 residues. V was clipped by 0 bases and J by 5 bases, with 14 bases between them. The CDR3 DNA follows: TGTGCCAGCAGCTTGGCTGATTGGGTCAAGGAGACCCAGTACTTC. Amino acids: CASSLADWVKETQYF.

The J gene is TRBJ1-6, the V gene TRBV11-3; tentatively, D is TRBD1 (6 bases). The CDR3 consists of 16 residues. Germline-derived CDR1 and CDR2 are SGHNT and YENEEA. V was clipped by 7 bases and J by 0 bases, with 13 bases between them. The CDR3 region is CASTATGSSYNSPLHF. As DNA, the CDR3 is TGTGCCAGCACCGCTACAGGGAGCTCCTATAATTCACCCCTCCACTTT. Using reference TRBV11-3 and TRBJ1-6 for the parts outside the CDR3, the full variable domain is EAGVVQSPRYKIIEKKQPVAFWCNPISGHNTLYWYLQNLGQGPELLIRYENEEAVDDSQLPKDRFSAERLKGVDSTLKIQPAELGDSAVYLCASTATGSSYNSPLHFGNGTRLTVT.

The CDR3 DNA is TGTGCCAGCAGCTTCTCGTGGCTTTTTGAGCAAGAGACCCAGTACTTC. Translation gives CASSFSWLFEQETQYF. The chain has TRBV11-3 and TRBJ2-5; unclear D gene. This CDR3 has 16 residues. V lost 3 bases and J 2 bases, leaving 16 bases between the germline ends. Germline V gene data show CDR1 as SGHNT and CDR2 as YENEEA.

The chain employs TRBV4-2 and TRBJ1-1, with a tentative D call TRBD1 (5 bases). V gave up 1 base and J gave up 0 bases, with 9 bases separating them. The CDR3 length is 15 residues. The germline CDR1 and CDR2 sequences are LGHNA and YNFKEQ. The CDR3 DNA reads TGTGCCAGCAGCCAAGTGGGGGGGTTGAACACTGAAGCTTTCTTT. Amino acids: CASSQVGGLNTEAFF.

This clone has just one count. The V and J genes are TRBV4-1 and TRBJ1-4, with 7 positions matching TRBD1. After removal of 4 bases from V and 5 bases from J, the junction contained 7 bases not matched to a gene. CDR3 size: 15 residues. Germline V gene data show CDR1 as MGHRA and CDR2 as YSYEKL. The CDR3 DNA follows: TGCGCCAGCAGCCCGCGACAGGGAATGAATGAAAAACTGTTTTTT. This gives the protein CASSPRQGMNEKLFF.

The chain employs TRBV4-1 and TRBJ2-4; a weak D match, TRBD2 (7 bases). The CDR3 is 15 residues long. CDR1 and CDR2 from the germline V gene are MGHRA and YSYEKL. V lost 0 bases, J lost 6 bases, and 12 bases lay in between. CDR3 sequence: CASSQDRGAGNIQYF. The CDR3, as DNA: TGCGCCAGCAGCCAAGATCGGGGGGCAGGAAACATTCAGTACTTC.

The count of this clone is one. The chain carries TRBV5-4 and TRBJ1-1; 7 bases agree with TRBD1. This CDR3 has 15 amino acids. Germline CDR1 is SGHNT and CDR2 is YYREEE (reference sequence). The V and J ends lost 1 base and 3 bases, in that order; junction bases with no gene match: 6. The CDR3 DNA reads as TGTGCCAGCAGCTTGATGGGCCAGGGGGACACTGAAGCTTTCTTT. It is translated as CASSLMGQGDTEAFF. The complete variable domain, with remaining parts taken from reference TRBV5-4 and TRBJ1-1, reads ETGVTQSPTHLIKTRGQQVTLRCSSQSGHNTVSWYQQALGQGPQFIFQYYREEENGRGNFPPRFSGLQFPNYSSELNVNALELDDSALYLCASSLMGQGDTEAFFGQGTRLTVV.